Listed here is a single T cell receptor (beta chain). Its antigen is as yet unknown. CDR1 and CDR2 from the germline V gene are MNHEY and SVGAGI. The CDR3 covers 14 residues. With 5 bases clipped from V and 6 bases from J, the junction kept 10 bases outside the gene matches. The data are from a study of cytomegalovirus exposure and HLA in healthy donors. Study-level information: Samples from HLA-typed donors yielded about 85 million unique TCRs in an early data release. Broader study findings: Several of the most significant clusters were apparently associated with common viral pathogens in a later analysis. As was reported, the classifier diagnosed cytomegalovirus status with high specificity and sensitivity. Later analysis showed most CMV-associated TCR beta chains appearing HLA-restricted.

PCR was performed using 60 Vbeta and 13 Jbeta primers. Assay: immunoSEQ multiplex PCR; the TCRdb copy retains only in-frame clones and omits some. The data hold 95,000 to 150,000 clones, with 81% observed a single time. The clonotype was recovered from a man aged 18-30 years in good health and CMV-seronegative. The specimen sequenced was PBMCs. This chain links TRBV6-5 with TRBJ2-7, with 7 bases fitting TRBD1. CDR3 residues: CASSHPGGRAEQYF. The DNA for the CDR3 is TGTGCCAGCAGTCATCCAGGGGGACGGGCCGAGCAGTACTTC.